The table lists the clone carrying this TCR beta chain with many counts. Antigen specificity is unknown. With two-round multiplex PCR, TCR beta CDR3 sequences were amplified from genomic DNA. The authors ran first-round PCR with primers specific to each TRBV and TRBJ gene. TCRdb redid the calling of the multiplex PCR reads with MiXCR, one entry per CDR3 protein. The data contain 25,000 to 30,000 distinct CDR3 sequences, just over 40% of them singletons. The germline V gene encodes CDR1 SGHRS and CDR2 YFSETQ. The J segment lost 5 bases and the V segment lost 4 bases, leaving 7 bases of the junction unmatched. The CDR3 sequence is 15 residues long. This sample stems from a study of prognosis after radiotherapy for stage I lung cancer. Study conclusions and caveats: In patients with versus without metastases, TRBV and TRBJ gene usage reportedly differed.

This specimen consisted of PBMCs, obtained before or after stereotactic body radiation therapy (not recorded which). The chain employs TRBV5-1 and TRBJ1-5, with 9 bases aligning to TRBD1. The receptor was isolated from a donor at least 50 years old with non-small cell lung cancer. This chain's CDR3 is CASSPGTGRDQPQHF. Written as DNA, the CDR3 is TGCGCCAGCAGCCCGGGGACAGGGAGGGATCAGCCCCAGCATTTT.